A selection of T cell receptor beta chains follows, all from one sample in a study of T cells in Graves' hyperthyroidism and ophthalmopathy. MiXCR, run by TCRdb on the multiplex PCR reads, gives a single entry per CDR3 protein. This table holds around 700,000 distinct CDR3 sequences, approximately 18% found once. Specimen: blood. These receptor sequences come from a woman between 45 and 60 years old with Graves' hyperthyroidism that later progressed to Graves' ophthalmopathy. CDR3s include the opening cysteine and the closing phenylalanine or tryptophan. D genes are given only for firm matches. Rows give clone size only sometimes, using once, few, many, or a class for an expanded clone.

CDR3 DNA | CDR3 protein | V gene | clone size | J gene | D gene
TGTGCCAGCAGCGTTTCCGACAGCAATCAGCCCCAGCATTTT | CASSVSDSNQPQHF | TRBV7-9 | few | TRBJ1-5 | .
TGTGCCAGTAGTATAATTTCAGGGGCCACAACTCAGCCCCAGCATTTT | CASSIISGATTQPQHF | TRBV19 | few | TRBJ1-5 | .
TGCGCCAGCAGCCAAGACGGGACAGGCGGTTCACCCCTCCACTTT | CASSQDGTGGSPLHF | TRBV4-1 | few | TRBJ1-6 | TRBD1
TGTGCCAGCAGCTTAATCGGGGACAATGAGCAGTTCTTC | CASSLIGDNEQFF | TRBV7-3 | . | TRBJ2-1 | .
TGTGCCAGCAGCTTAGTAGGGGGGGCCAATCAGCCCCAGCATTTT | CASSLVGGANQPQHF | TRBV7-2 | few | TRBJ1-5 | .
TGTGCCAGCAGCCCTCCGGGTAGCGGGAATTACAATGAGCAGTTCTTC | CASSPPGSGNYNEQFF | TRBV5-4 | . | TRBJ2-1 | TRBD2
TGTGCCAGCAGCCGACCGGGACAGGATGAAAAACTGTTTTTT | CASSRPGQDEKLFF | TRBV27 | few | TRBJ1-4 | TRBD1
TGTGCCAGCAGTTTCAAGGGGGCAAGCCAGCCCCAGCATTTT | CASSFKGASQPQHF | TRBV27 | . | TRBJ1-5 | TRBD1
TGTGCCAGCAGCCGACAGGGGCTCCCTATCTACGAGCAGTACTTC | CASSRQGLPIYEQYF | TRBV3-1 | . | TRBJ2-7 | TRBD1
TGTGCCAGCAGACCTAGCGGGGGGAACACAGATACGCAGTATTTT | CASRPSGGNTDTQYF | TRBV6-2/TRBV6-3 | few | TRBJ2-3 | TRBD2
TGCAGTGCTAGAGTCCGGGACAGGGTAGACTACGAGCAGTACTTC | CSARVRDRVDYEQYF | TRBV20-1 | many | TRBJ2-7 | TRBD1
TGCGCCAGCAGCTTGGATGGGGGGTTTAACACCGGGGAGCTGTTTTTT | CASSLDGGFNTGELFF | TRBV5-1 | . | TRBJ2-2 | .
TGTGCCAGCACTTTGACCAGGACAGCAGCTTTCTTT | CASTLTRTAAFF | TRBV12-3/TRBV12-4 | many | TRBJ1-1 | .
TGTGCCAGTAGTCCGACGCTGACAGAGCTAAACACTGAAGCTTTCTTT | CASSPTLTELNTEAFF | TRBV19 | . | TRBJ1-1 | .
TGTGCCAGCAGCTTAGGATCAGGGACTTCATTTGGCTACACCTTC | CASSLGSGTSFGYTF | TRBV7-8 | few | TRBJ1-2 | .
TGCAGTGCTAGAGATTCAACAGTCTATGGCTACACCTTC | CSARDSTVYGYTF | TRBV20-1 | . | TRBJ1-2 | .
TGTGCCAGCAGCCAAGATTGGGGCGGGCGCGCTGGAAACACCATATATTTT | CASSQDWGGRAGNTIYF | TRBV3-1 | . | TRBJ1-3 | .
TGTGCCATCAGTGACCGGGGAAAAAATGAAAAACTGTTTTTT | CAISDRGKNEKLFF | TRBV10-3 | . | TRBJ1-4 | .
TGCAGTGCTAGAGATCGAGAAACCTATGGCTACACCTTC | CSARDRETYGYTF | TRBV20-1 | once | TRBJ1-2 | .
TGTGCCAGCAGCACCCGGGACATTGGCTACACCTTC | CASSTRDIGYTF | TRBV3-1 | once | TRBJ1-2 | .
TGTGCCAGCAGTCATCCTAGCGGGGCGAACACCGGGGAGCTGTTTTTT | CASSHPSGANTGELFF | TRBV7-6 | few | TRBJ2-2 | TRBD2
TGTGCCAGCAGGACCGGGACTAGCGGCACAGATACGCAGTATTTT | CASRTGTSGTDTQYF | TRBV12-3/TRBV12-4 | few | TRBJ2-3 | TRBD2
TGTGCCAGCAGGGCCGGGACAGGGACCTACGAGCAGTACTTC | CASRAGTGTYEQYF | TRBV5-6 | many | TRBJ2-7 | TRBD1
TGTGCCAGCAGTAGTGCAGGACGGGAAGCTTTCTTT | CASSSAGREAFF | TRBV6-1 | few | TRBJ1-1 | .
TGTGCCAGCAGCCAAGATGATCTAGATGAGCAGTTCTTC | CASSQDDLDEQFF | TRBV4-1 | . | TRBJ2-1 | .
TGCGCCAGCAGCCGGGAGCGGGGTGCTAGCACAGATACGCAGTATTTT | CASSRERGASTDTQYF | TRBV5-1 | few | TRBJ2-3 | TRBD2
TGCAGTGCTAGAAATAGGGGGGAAGGGGGCGTAGCAGGGGAGCAGTACTTC | CSARNRGEGGVAGEQYF | TRBV20-1 | few | TRBJ2-7 | .
TGTGCCAGCAGCTCTCTCGGACAGGTTTACAATGAGCAGTTCTTC | CASSSLGQVYNEQFF | TRBV11-2 | many | TRBJ2-1 | TRBD1
TGTGCCAGCAGCTTGGGAGGGGACAGGGCTAATGAAAAACTGTTTTTT | CASSLGGDRANEKLFF | TRBV5-4 | . | TRBJ1-4 | TRBD1
TGTGCCAGCAGCTTAGTAGTGGTCCCCGGCGCCGGGGAGCTGTTTTTT | CASSLVVVPGAGELFF | TRBV11-2 | many | TRBJ2-2 | .
TGTGCCAGCAGTTCGATCTCAACTAATGAAAAACTGTTTTTT | CASSSISTNEKLFF | TRBV7-9 | . | TRBJ1-4 | .